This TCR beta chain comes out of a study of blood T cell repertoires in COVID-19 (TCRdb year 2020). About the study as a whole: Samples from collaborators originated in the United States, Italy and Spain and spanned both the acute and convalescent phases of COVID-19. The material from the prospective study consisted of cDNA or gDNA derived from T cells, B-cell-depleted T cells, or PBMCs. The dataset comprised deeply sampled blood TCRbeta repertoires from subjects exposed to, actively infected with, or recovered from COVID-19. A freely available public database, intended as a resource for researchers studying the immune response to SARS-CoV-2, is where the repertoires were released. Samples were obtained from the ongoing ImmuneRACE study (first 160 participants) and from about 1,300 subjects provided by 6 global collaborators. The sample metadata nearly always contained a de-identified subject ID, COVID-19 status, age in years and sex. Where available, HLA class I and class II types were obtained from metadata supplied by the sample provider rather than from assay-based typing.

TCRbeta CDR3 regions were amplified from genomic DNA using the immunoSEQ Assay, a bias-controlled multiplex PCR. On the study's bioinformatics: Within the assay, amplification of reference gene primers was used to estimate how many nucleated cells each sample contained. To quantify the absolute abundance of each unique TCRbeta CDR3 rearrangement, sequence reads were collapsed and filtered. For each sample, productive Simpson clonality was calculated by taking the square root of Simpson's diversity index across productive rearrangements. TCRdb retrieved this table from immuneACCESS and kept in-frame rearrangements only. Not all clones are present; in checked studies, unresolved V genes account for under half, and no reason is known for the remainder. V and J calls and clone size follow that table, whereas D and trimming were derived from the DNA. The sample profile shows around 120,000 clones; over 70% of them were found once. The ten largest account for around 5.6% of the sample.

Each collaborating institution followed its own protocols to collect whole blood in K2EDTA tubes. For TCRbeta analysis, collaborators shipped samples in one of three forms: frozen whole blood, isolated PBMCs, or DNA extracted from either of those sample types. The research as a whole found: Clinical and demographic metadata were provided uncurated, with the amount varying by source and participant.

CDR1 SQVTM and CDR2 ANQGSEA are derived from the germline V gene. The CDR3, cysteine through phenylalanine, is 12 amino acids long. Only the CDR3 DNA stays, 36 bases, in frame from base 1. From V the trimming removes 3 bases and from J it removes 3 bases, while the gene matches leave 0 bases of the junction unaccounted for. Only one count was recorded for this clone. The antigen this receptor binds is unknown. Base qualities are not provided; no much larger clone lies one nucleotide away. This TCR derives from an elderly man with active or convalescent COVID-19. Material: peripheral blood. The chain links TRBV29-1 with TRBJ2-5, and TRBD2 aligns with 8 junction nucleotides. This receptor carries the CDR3 CSVDGGEETQYF. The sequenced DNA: TGCAGCGTTGACGGGGGGGAAGAGACCCAGTACTTC.